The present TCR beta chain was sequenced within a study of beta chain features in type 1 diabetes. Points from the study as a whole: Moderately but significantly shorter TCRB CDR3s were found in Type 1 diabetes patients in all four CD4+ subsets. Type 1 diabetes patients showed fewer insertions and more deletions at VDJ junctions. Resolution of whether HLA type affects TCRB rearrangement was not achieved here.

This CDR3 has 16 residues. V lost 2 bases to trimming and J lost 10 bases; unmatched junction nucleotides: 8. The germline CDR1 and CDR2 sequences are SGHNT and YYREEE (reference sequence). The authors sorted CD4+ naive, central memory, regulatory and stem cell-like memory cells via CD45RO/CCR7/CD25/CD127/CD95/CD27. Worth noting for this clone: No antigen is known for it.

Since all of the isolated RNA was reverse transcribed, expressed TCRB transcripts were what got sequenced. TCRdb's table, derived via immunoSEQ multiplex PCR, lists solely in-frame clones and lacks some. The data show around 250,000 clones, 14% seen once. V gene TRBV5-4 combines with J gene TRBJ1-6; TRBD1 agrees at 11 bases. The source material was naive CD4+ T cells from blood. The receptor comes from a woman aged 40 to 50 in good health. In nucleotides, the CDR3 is TGTGCCAGCAGCTTCTTTCCGGGACAGGGGGACTCACCCCTCCACTTT. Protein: CASSFFPGQGDSPLHF.